The 13 T cell receptor beta chains reported below all come from one sample, sequenced in a study of beta chain features in type 1 diabetes. No antigen has been assigned to these receptors. Study conclusions and caveats: Among all four CD4+ subsets, Type 1 diabetes patients had TCRB CDR3s that were moderately but significantly shorter.

Since all of the isolated RNA was reverse transcribed, expressed TCRB transcripts were what got sequenced. Method: immunoSEQ multiplex PCR; TCRdb's copy keeps in-frame clones and lacks some. Of some 120,000 clones in the sample, around 15% are singletons; the top ten hold 2.6%. Sequencing input: central memory CD4+ T cells from blood. These receptors originate from a man aged 18 to 30 with type 1 diabetes.

This clone was observed a few times. As DNA, the CDR3 is TGTGCCAGCTCGGAGGGACAGCCTAGCTCTGGGGCCAACGTCCTGACTTTC. Translated, it gives CASSEGQPSSGANVLTF. This sequence joins TRBV18 and TRBJ2-6; TRBD1 is a possible D gene (7 bases). V was trimmed by 6 bases and J by 0 bases, leaving 15 bases between them. CDR1 and CDR2 from the germline V gene are KGHSH and LQKENI. The CDR3 loop spans 17 amino acids.

There are a few counts of this clone. V usage is TRBV25-1 and J usage is TRBJ2-3, with no clear D. The V gene's germline CDR1 is MGHDK and CDR2 SYGVNS. There are 15 residues in the CDR3. V was shortened by 0 bases and J by 3 bases, with 10 bases between the two germline ends. Here the CDR3 DNA reads TGTGCCAGCAGTGAATATCGTACCATAACAGATACGCAGTATTTT. As protein: CASSEYRTITDTQYF.

The chain has TRBV28 and TRBJ1-1; 8 nucleotides match TRBD1. CDR1 and CDR2 (germline): MDHEN, SYDVKM. Trimming removed 7 bases from V and 2 bases from J; junction bases left unmatched: 6. CDR3 length: 14 amino acids. In nucleotides, the CDR3 is TGTGCCAGCACCCGGACAGGGAGTAACACTGAAGCTTTCTTT. Its protein product is CASTRTGSNTEAFF.

The V gene is TRBV2, the J gene TRBJ2-5; D is possibly TRBD2 (7 bases). Between the trimmed V and J ends, which lost 8 bases and 3 bases, there was a span of 19 bases. The CDR3 runs to 15 residues. Per germline, CDR1 SNHLY and CDR2 FYNNEI. The CDR3 bases are TGTGCCAGCGCATCCACGAGCGGGACAAAAGAGACCCAGTACTTC. Translating it yields CASASTSGTKETQYF.

The chain uses TRBV6-1 and TRBJ1-1; D gene uncertain. From germline, CDR1 is MNHNS and CDR2 SASEGT. V was pared by 6 bases and J by 3 bases, with 14 bases between. The length of the CDR3 is 14 residues. CDR3 region: CASSRLSPDTEAFF. In DNA, the CDR3 is TGTGCCAGCAGCCGACTGAGCCCTGACACTGAAGCTTTCTTT.

The CDR3 DNA follows: TGTGCCAGCAGCCAAGAGCTTTGGGGCTACGAGCAGTACTTC. Protein product: CASSQELWGYEQYF. This sequence joins TRBV4-2 and TRBJ2-7; no clear D gene. Germline values: CDR1 LGHNA, CDR2 YNFKEQ. The V and J ends lost 0 bases and 3 bases respectively, with 9 bases between them. This CDR3 spans 14 amino acids.

This clone turned up a few times. V and J are TRBV5-1 and TRBJ1-1; no clear D. Germline lookup yields CDR1 SGHRS and CDR2 YFSETQ. V was trimmed by 2 bases and J by 3 bases, leaving 11 bases between them. The CDR3 spans 14 residues. Here the CDR3 reads CASSLFPGDTEAFF. DNA for the CDR3: TGCGCCAGCAGCTTATTCCCGGGAGACACTGAAGCTTTCTTT.

This chain connects TRBV16 to TRBJ1-2; 8 bases fit TRBD1. V shed 4 bases and J 4 bases; nucleotides not matched to a gene: 8. The CDR3 loop spans 15 amino acids. The germline V gene encodes CDR1 KGHSY and CDR2 FQNENV. Written as DNA, the CDR3 is TGTGCCAGCAGCCTTGACAGGGGCGTCGGCTATGGCTACACCTTC. Protein sequence: CASSLDRGVGYGYTF. Looking up the rest from reference TRBV16 and TRBJ1-2 gives the full variable domain: GEEVAQTPKHLVRGEGQKAKLYCAPIKGHSYVFWYQQVLKNEFKFLISFQNENVFDETGMPKERFSAKCLPNSPCSLEIQATKLEDSAVYFCASSLDRGVGYGYTFGSGTRLTVV.

This clone appeared a few times. The genes are TRBV15 and TRBJ2-7; 7 bases align to TRBD1. With V trimmed by 3 bases and J by 6 bases, 14 bases remained unmatched. The V gene's germline CDR1 is LNHNV and CDR2 YYDKDF (reference sequence). The CDR3 contains 16 residues. The CDR3 loop is CATSRATPKTGAEQYF. The CDR3 coding sequence is TGTGCCACCAGCAGGGCCACCCCGAAAACAGGGGCCGAGCAGTACTTC.

This clone was counted between two and nine times. This sequence joins TRBV10-3 and TRBJ1-2; D uncertain. CDR3 length: 14 amino acids. V dropped 3 bases and J dropped 5 bases, with 13 bases sitting between them. Germline V gives CDR1 ENHRY, CDR2 SYGVKD. For the CDR3, the DNA is TGTGCCATCAGTGACCCTCGGACCGATTATGGCTACACCTTC. Its translation is CAISDPRTDYGYTF.

This chain uses TRBV4-1 with TRBJ1-1, with 9 bases fitting TRBD1. Germline values: CDR1 MGHRA, CDR2 YSYEKL. The CDR3 runs to 16 residues. V gave up 3 bases and J gave up 6 bases; unmatched junction bases: 11. The CDR3 region has the DNA TGCGCCAGCAGCCAGCGCACAGGGGGCATACATCCTGAAGCTTTCTTT. Protein product: CASSQRTGGIHPEAFF.

This clone was observed many times. This rearrangement joins TRBV19 to TRBJ2-5; D not certain. The CDR3 is 14 amino acids. V was clipped by 5 bases and J by 1 base, with 11 bases between them. Germline CDR1 LNHDA, CDR2 SQIVND (reference sequence). This chain's CDR3 is CASSARAVQETQYF. Here the CDR3 DNA reads TGTGCCAGTAGTGCTAGGGCAGTCCAAGAGACCCAGTACTTC.

This sequence joins TRBV7-2 and TRBJ1-2; the D is unclear. The CDR3 is 16 residues long. CDR1 and CDR2 from the germline V gene are SGHTA and FQGNSA. The V and J ends lost 4 bases and 3 bases respectively, with 18 bases between them. CDR3 protein: CASSYESTRLHYGYTF. In DNA form, the CDR3 reads TGTGCCAGCAGCTACGAATCGACCAGACTACACTATGGCTACACCTTC.